The clone carrying this T cell receptor beta chain has at least ten counts. Its antigen is not identified. The data are from a study of molecular identifiers for immune sequencing clone quantification. About the research overall: Replicate RNA came from about 19,000 or 110,000 naive CD8 cells and was split five ways, and four parts were sequenced. Findings and limits, study-wide: Spiked Jurkat TCR RNA equivalent to one cell reportedly surfaced among 900,000 to 1,000,000 naive cells. Sizes of clones that are highly expanded could be underestimated (if identical TCR molecules share a barcode). Over 98% of effector molecules, but under 1% in naive cells, were held by clones with more than 20 RNA copies.

From the PCR reads, TCRdb called clonotypes with MiXCR, one entry per CDR3 protein. The sample holds 85,000 to 100,000 distinct CDR3 sequences; 20% to 25% are singletons and the top ten take 1.1%. V lost 2 bases and J 4 bases, leaving 10 bases between the germline ends. CDR1 and CDR2 (germline): MGHRA, YSYEKL. This CDR3 has 14 amino acids. Sample: naive CD8+ T cells from blood, with Jurkat cell RNA spiked in. Subset given: FACS-sorted CD8+CD4-CCR7+CD45RA+ naive T cells. The chain joins TRBV4-1 to TRBJ2-3; D gene uncertain. This receptor was identified in a human donor in good health. Some libraries in this study had Jurkat cell RNA spiked in. The CDR3: CASSQYLSPDTQYF. The CDR3 nucleotides are TGCGCCAGCAGCCAATACCTTAGCCCAGATACGCAGTATTTT.